This TCR beta chain was sequenced for a study of blood T cell repertoires in COVID-19 (TCRdb year 2020). Study-wide context: Samples covering the acute and convalescent phases of COVID-19 were provided by collaborators in the United States, Italy and Spain. The material from the prospective study consisted of cDNA or gDNA derived from T cells, B-cell-depleted T cells, or PBMCs. The dataset comprised deeply sampled blood TCRbeta repertoires from subjects exposed to, actively infected with, or recovered from COVID-19. The repertoires were made available in a free public database intended to serve as a resource for research on the immune response to SARS-CoV-2. Samples came from the ongoing ImmuneRACE study (first 160 participants) plus 1,254 subjects from 6 global collaborators. Sample metadata almost always included a de-identified subject ID, COVID-19 status, age in years and sex. Where available, HLA class I and class II types were taken from metadata supplied by the sample provider and were not determined by assay-based typing. Findings and caveats that apply to the study as a whole: The amount of clinical and demographic metadata varied by source and participant and was provided uncurated.

The collaborating institutions used their own protocols to collect whole blood in K2EDTA tubes. For TCRbeta analysis, collaborators shipped samples as frozen whole blood, isolated PBMCs, or DNA extracted from either of those sample types. The CDR3 contains 15 residues, cysteine and phenylalanine counted. The kept DNA is CDR3 alone, 45 bases in frame from the first base. The CDR1 and CDR2 encoded by the germline V gene are SGDLS and YYNGEE. Trimmed from V: 3 bases; trimmed from J: 8 bases; junction bases lacking a gene match: 8. To note about this clone: Its antigen specificity is not known. Base qualities were left out, and no much larger clone turns up one base away.

The immunoSEQ Assay, a bias-controlled multiplex PCR, was used to amplify TCRbeta CDR3 regions from genomic DNA. Under the source paper's analysis protocol: Within the assay, amplification of reference gene primers was used to estimate how many nucleated cells each sample contained. To quantify the absolute abundance of each unique TCRbeta CDR3 rearrangement, sequence reads were collapsed and filtered. For each sample, productive Simpson clonality was calculated by taking the square root of Simpson's diversity index across productive rearrangements. Held by TCRdb, this immuneACCESS table contains in-frame sequences only and omits some clones. Under half of the omission traces to an unresolved V gene where checked; the cause of the rest is unknown. D and trimming were read from the DNA, whereas the V and J calls and clone size are those reported in that table. This sample gives some 120,000 clones in total; 75% to 90% of them show up just once. Of the sample, around 2% is held by the ten largest clones.

The chain couples TRBV9 to TRBJ2-1; 10 middle bases align to TRBD1. Source material: peripheral blood. This TCR was recovered from a man in his thirties or forties with acute or convalescent COVID-19. The DNA sequence reads TGTGCCAGCAGCGCCACCGGGACAGGGGTGGATGAGCAGTTCTTC. Translated, this gives CASSATGTGVDEQFF. This CDR3, with the reference TRBV9 and TRBJ2-1 proteins standing in past its ends, gives the full variable domain DSGVTQTPKHLITATGQRVTLRCSPRSGDLSVYWYQQSLDQGLQFLIQYYNGEERAKGNILERFSAQQFPDLHSELNLSSLELGDSALYFCASSATGTGVDEQFFGPGTRLTVL.